These T cell receptor beta chains were read from a single sample in a study of cytomegalovirus exposure and HLA in healthy donors. Assay: immunoSEQ multiplex PCR; the TCRdb copy retains only in-frame clones and omits some. Counted here are fewer than 200,000 clones, around 80% occurring once; the ten biggest clones make up around 4.1%. Material for sequencing was PBMCs. Every receptor here comes from a woman between 50 and 59 years old in good health and CMV-seropositive. Both conserved end residues are part of each CDR3. The D gene is left open where the match is weak. Not all rows give a size; the values are once, few, many and, for expanded clones, a class.

CDR3: CASSPEGPNLYEQYF; DNA: TGTGCCAGCAGCCCGGAGGGACCCAACCTTTACGAGCAGTACTTC; J: TRBJ2-7; V: TRBV7-8; size: once; D: -
CDR3: CASGQGPNNEQFF; DNA: TGTGCCAGCGGACAGGGCCCAAACAATGAGCAGTTCTTC; J: TRBJ2-1; V: TRBV7-3; size: -; D: TRBD1
CDR3: CASSGDRGRSPLHF; DNA: TGCGCCAGCAGCGGTGACAGGGGGCGTTCACCCCTCCACTTT; J: TRBJ1-6; V: TRBV5-1; size: -; D: TRBD1
CDR3: CASSFKETQYF; DNA: TGTGCCAGCAGCTTTAAAGAGACCCAGTACTTC; J: TRBJ2-5; V: TRBV7-9; size: -; D: -
CDR3: CASSTGEGDYGYTF; DNA: TGTGCCAGTAGTACAGGGGAAGGGGACTATGGCTACACCTTC; J: TRBJ1-2; V: TRBV19; size: -; D: -
CDR3: CASSQRETGAYNSPLHF; DNA: TGCGCCAGCAGCCAAAGGGAGACAGGGGCCTATAATTCACCCCTCCACTTT; J: TRBJ1-6; V: TRBV4-1; size: -; D: TRBD1
CDR3: CASSLVGGDTQYF; DNA: TGTGCCAGCAGCTTAGTGGGGGGGGATACGCAGTATTTT; J: TRBJ2-3; V: TRBV7-8; size: few; D: TRBD2
CDR3: CASSATGTGDGYTF; DNA: TGTGCCAGCAGCGCCACCGGGACAGGGGACGGCTACACCTTC; J: TRBJ1-2; V: TRBV11-2; size: -; D: TRBD1
CDR3: CSSSSPLGGEETQYF; DNA: TGTTCCAGCAGCTCGCCGTTGGGGGGGGAGGAGACCCAGTACTTC; J: TRBJ2-5; V: TRBV7-9; size: -; D: TRBD2
CDR3: CASSLRGGQETQYF; DNA: TGCGCCAGCAGCCTCCGGGGGGGCCAAGAGACCCAGTACTTC; J: TRBJ2-5; V: TRBV4-1; size: -; D: TRBD2
CDR3: CASSLTGGSNTEAFF; DNA: TGTGCCAGCAGCTTAACGGGGGGATCCAACACTGAAGCTTTCTTT; J: TRBJ1-1; V: TRBV11-2; size: -; D: -
CDR3: CASTPTGNNSPLHF; DNA: TGTGCCAGCACCCCGACAGGGAATAATTCACCCCTCCACTTT; J: TRBJ1-6; V: TRBV6-5; size: -; D: TRBD1
CDR3: CASSYSAGKTEAFF; DNA: TGTGCCAGCAGTTACTCAGCGGGGAAGACTGAAGCTTTCTTT; J: TRBJ1-1; V: TRBV6-5; size: -; D: -
CDR3: CASSLNGVSQETQYF; DNA: TGTGCCAGCAGCTTAAACGGGGTCTCTCAAGAGACCCAGTACTTC; J: TRBJ2-5; V: TRBV7-3; size: once; D: -
CDR3: CASSLSGRYNEQFF; DNA: TGTGCCAGCAGCTTAAGCGGGAGATACAATGAGCAGTTCTTC; J: TRBJ2-1; V: TRBV11-2; size: -; D: TRBD2
CDR3: CASSAFYEQYF; DNA: TGTGCCAGCAGTGCCTTCTACGAGCAGTACTTC; J: TRBJ2-7; V: TRBV6-1; size: -; D: -
CDR3: CASSPISSGANVLTF; DNA: TGTGCCAGCAGTCCAATTAGCTCTGGGGCCAACGTCCTGACTTTC; J: TRBJ2-6; V: TRBV2; size: few; D: -
CDR3: CASSSLNWEGEKLFF; DNA: TGTGCCAGCAGCTCCTTAAATTGGGAGGGTGAAAAACTGTTTTTT; J: TRBJ1-4; V: TRBV7-9; size: -; D: -
CDR3: CASSENSHEQFF; DNA: TGTGCCAGCAGTGAAAATAGCCATGAGCAGTTCTTC; J: TRBJ2-1; V: TRBV6-1; size: -; D: -
CDR3: CASSEARQGADSYNSPLHF; DNA: TGTGCCAGCAGTGAAGCAAGACAGGGGGCCGACTCCTATAATTCACCCCTCCACTTT; J: TRBJ1-6; V: TRBV6-1; size: few; D: TRBD1
CDR3: CASSSFTASGGNTGELFF; DNA: TGTGCCAGCAGCTCCTTTACCGCTAGCGGGGGGAACACCGGGGAGCTGTTTTTT; J: TRBJ2-2; V: TRBV7-3; size: -; D: TRBD2
CDR3: CASSYTGGQRHEQFF; DNA: TGTGCCAGCAGTTACACGGGAGGGCAAAGGCATGAGCAGTTCTTC; J: TRBJ2-1; V: TRBV28; size: once; D: TRBD2
CDR3: CASSLYRDTEAFF; DNA: TGTGCCAGCAGCTTATACAGGGACACTGAAGCTTTCTTT; J: TRBJ1-1; V: TRBV7-3; size: -; D: -
CDR3: CASSEGQGYIQPQHF; DNA: TGTGCCAGCAGTGAGGGACAGGGGTATATTCAGCCCCAGCATTTT; J: TRBJ1-5; V: TRBV6-1; size: few; D: TRBD1
CDR3: CASSYGDRGNTF; DNA: TGTGCCAGCAGTTATGGAGACAGGGGTAACACCTTC; J: TRBJ1-2; V: TRBV6-6; size: -; D: TRBD1
CDR3: CASSSDRVNTEAFF; DNA: TGTGCCAGCAGCTCGGACAGGGTGAACACTGAAGCTTTCTTT; J: TRBJ1-1; V: TRBV11-2; size: -; D: TRBD1
CDR3: CASSVTGGSYGYTF; DNA: TGTGCCAGCAGCGTAACGGGGGGATCCTATGGCTACACCTTC; J: TRBJ1-2; V: TRBV9; size: -; D: -
CDR3: CASSKWRRNFEQYF; DNA: TGTGCCAGCAGCAAATGGAGGCGCAACTTCGAGCAGTACTTC; J: TRBJ2-7; V: TRBV21-1; size: -; D: -
CDR3: CASSSTYGDGAFF; DNA: TGTGCCAGCAGCTCGACTTATGGCGACGGGGCTTTCTTT; J: TRBJ1-1; V: TRBV7-2; size: -; D: -
CDR3: CASSLRDLGPYEQYF; DNA: TGTGCCAGCAGTCTCAGGGACTTAGGCCCTTACGAGCAGTACTTC; J: TRBJ2-7; V: TRBV6-1; size: -; D: -
CDR3: CASSSGMDRETGKLFF; DNA: TGCGCCAGCAGCTCTGGAATGGACAGGGAAACCGGAAAACTGTTTTTT; J: TRBJ1-4; V: TRBV5-1; size: few; D: TRBD1
CDR3: CASSGERTLYEQYF; DNA: TGTGCCAGCAGTGGGGAACGGACTCTTTACGAGCAGTACTTC; J: TRBJ2-7; V: TRBV6-1; size: once; D: -
CDR3: CASSNRGGYSNQPQHF; DNA: TGTGCCAGTAGTAATCGTGGAGGGTATAGCAATCAGCCCCAGCATTTT; J: TRBJ1-5; V: TRBV19; size: -; D: -
CDR3: CASSLDLATGELFF; DNA: TGTGCCAGCAGCTTAGATCTAGCTACCGGGGAGCTGTTTTTT; J: TRBJ2-2; V: TRBV11-2; size: -; D: -
CDR3: CAEGGGYTF; DNA: TGTGCCGAAGGAGGTGGCTACACCTTC; J: TRBJ1-2; V: TRBV5-3; size: -; D: -
CDR3: CASSPPSGRWKNEQFF; DNA: TGTGCCAGCAGCCCCCCTAGCGGGAGGTGGAAGAATGAGCAGTTCTTC; J: TRBJ2-1; V: TRBV7-9; size: -; D: TRBD2
CDR3: CSVRGGNTEAFF; DNA: TGCAGCGTTAGGGGGGGGAACACTGAAGCTTTCTTT; J: TRBJ1-1; V: TRBV29-1; size: -; D: -
CDR3: CASSPQDRGDSGNQPQHF; DNA: TGTGCCAGCAGCCCCCAGGACAGGGGGGATAGCGGCAATCAGCCCCAGCATTTT; J: TRBJ1-5; V: TRBV5-4; size: -; D: TRBD1
CDR3: CASSPGTSRGGYEQYF; DNA: TGTGCCAGCAGCCCCGGAACATCACGGGGAGGCTACGAGCAGTACTTC; J: TRBJ2-7; V: TRBV5-6; size: few; D: -
CDR3: CASTSGWGYTF; DNA: TGTGCCAGCACTTCAGGGTGGGGCTACACCTTC; J: TRBJ1-2; V: TRBV28; size: -; D: -
CDR3: CASSPDSTQTQYF; DNA: TGTGCCAGTAGTCCCGACTCGACGCAGACCCAGTACTTC; J: TRBJ2-5; V: TRBV19; size: many; D: -
CDR3: CASSPPGGRGSNTEAFF; DNA: TGTGCCAGCTCACCGCCGGGGGGCAGGGGATCGAACACTGAAGCTTTCTTT; J: TRBJ1-1; V: TRBV18; size: few; D: -
CDR3: CASSQGEAYNSPLHF; DNA: TGCGCCAGCAGCCAAGGAGAAGCGTATAATTCACCCCTCCACTTT; J: TRBJ1-6; V: TRBV4-1; size: -; D: -
CDR3: CASSGSGSSYNEQFF; DNA: TGTGCCAGCAGCGGGTCGGGGTCATCCTACAATGAGCAGTTCTTC; J: TRBJ2-1; V: TRBV9; size: -; D: -
CDR3: CSVGTGGRDTIYF; DNA: TGCAGCGTGGGGACAGGGGGTAGAGACACCATATATTTT; J: TRBJ1-3; V: TRBV29-1; size: -; D: TRBD1
CDR3: CASSPGGGYGYTF; DNA: TGTGCCAGCAGCCCAGGGGGCGGCTATGGCTACACCTTC; J: TRBJ1-2; V: TRBV7-3; size: few; D: TRBD1
CDR3: CASSSLGQGWSGELFF; DNA: TGTGCCAGCAGCTCCTTGGGACAGGGGTGGTCCGGGGAGCTGTTTTTT; J: TRBJ2-2; V: TRBV5-6; size: -; D: TRBD1
CDR3: CASSYKGADTQYF; DNA: TGTGCCAGCAGTTATAAGGGGGCCGATACGCAGTATTTT; J: TRBJ2-3; V: TRBV2; size: -; D: TRBD1
CDR3: CASSQDWSQETQYF; DNA: TGCGCCAGCAGCCAAGATTGGAGCCAAGAGACCCAGTACTTC; J: TRBJ2-5; V: TRBV4-3; size: -; D: -
CDR3: CASIYTAGTSYEQYF; DNA: TGTGCCAGCATTTACACGGCAGGGACTTCCTACGAGCAGTACTTC; J: TRBJ2-7; V: TRBV6-6; size: -; D: -
CDR3: CASSSLSGQGAEAFF; DNA: TGTGCCAGCAGCTCCCTCTCGGGACAGGGGGCTGAAGCTTTCTTT; J: TRBJ1-1; V: TRBV7-9; size: -; D: TRBD1
CDR3: CAGQGLPNQPQHF; DNA: TGCGCCGGTCAGGGCCTCCCAAATCAGCCCCAGCATTTT; J: TRBJ1-5; V: TRBV7-9; size: -; D: -
CDR3: CASSPDSYYGYTF; DNA: TGTGCCAGCAGCCCGGACAGCTACTATGGCTACACCTTC; J: TRBJ1-2; V: TRBV7-9; size: -; D: -
CDR3: CVSSLEELADHQLF; DNA: TGTGTCAGCAGCTTGGAAGAGCTAGCGGACCATCAGCTCTTC; J: TRBJ2-1; V: TRBV5-6; size: -; D: TRBD2